This note documents a single T cell receptor beta chain sequence. Its antigen is unknown. This sample stems from a study of cytomegalovirus exposure and HLA in healthy donors. The study's findings and limits: The classifier reportedly diagnosed cytomegalovirus status with high sensitivity and specificity. Productive rates of about 90% or about 30% were seen for most TCR beta V segments in an earlier analysis. A later analysis revealed that TCR association rates differed between HLA loci, peaking at DRB1 and bottoming out at HLA-C.

The PCR contained 60 Vbeta and 13 Jbeta primers. Using immunoSEQ multiplex PCR, the repertoire was profiled, and TCRdb retains in-frame clones only, with some absent. The sample has more than 85,000 clones, 75% to 90% seen once. This CDR3 is built from 13 residues. The germline CDR1 and CDR2 sequences are MNHEY and SVGAGI. The V and J ends lost 7 bases and 2 bases respectively, with 12 bases between them. The V call is TRBV6-5, the J call TRBJ2-7; possibly TRBD2 for D (5 bases). This sequence originates from a man aged 25-45 years in good health and CMV-seropositive. Sample: PBMCs. The DNA for the CDR3 is TGTGCCAGCACCCCGGGATCGACCTACGAGCAGTACTTC. Translation: CASTPGSTYEQYF.